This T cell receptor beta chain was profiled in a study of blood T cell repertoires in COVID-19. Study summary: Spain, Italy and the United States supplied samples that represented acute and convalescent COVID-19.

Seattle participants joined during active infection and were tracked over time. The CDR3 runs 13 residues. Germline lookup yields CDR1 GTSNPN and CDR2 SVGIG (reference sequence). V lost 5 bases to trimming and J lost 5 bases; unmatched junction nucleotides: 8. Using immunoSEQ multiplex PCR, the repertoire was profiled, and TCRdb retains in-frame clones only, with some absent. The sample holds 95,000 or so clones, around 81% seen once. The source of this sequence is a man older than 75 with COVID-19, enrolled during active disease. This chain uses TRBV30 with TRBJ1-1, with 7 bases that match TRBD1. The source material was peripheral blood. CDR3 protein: CAWRREQGTEAFF. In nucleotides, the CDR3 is TGTGCCTGGCGCAGAGAACAGGGGACTGAAGCTTTCTTT.